This TCR beta chain is drawn from a study of PD-1 blockade in classical Hodgkin lymphoma. Study-level findings and limits: Unlike CD8+ TCR diversity, which did not rise significantly by C4D1, CD4+ TCR diversity did. Underlying causes for the observed repertoire differences were not defined, possibly disease activity or prior therapy. Baseline diversity was lower in partial responders and progressors than complete responders. Individuals who commenced nivolumab within less than 1 year of ASCT were excluded.

The CDR3 runs to 14 residues. Per germline, CDR1 SEHNR and CDR2 FQNEAQ (reference sequence). The V and J ends lost 3 bases and 4 bases, in that order; junction bases with no gene match: 2. Each patient experienced a relapse that followed autologous stem cell transplantation, and brentuximab vedotin exposure varied. Worth noting for this clone: Its antigen remains unidentified.

Assay used: immunoSEQ multiplex PCR; TCRdb lists only in-frame clones, some missing. The table has approximately 61,000 clones, around 91% seen once. Sample: peripheral blood mononuclear cells (PBMCs), taken at baseline. This chain uses TRBV7-9 with TRBJ1-2; 10 bases fit TRBD1. The sequence was collected from a human donor with classical Hodgkin lymphoma. DNA of the CDR3: TGTGCCAGCAGCTTGCGGGACAGGGGCTATGGCTACACCTTC. Its protein product is CASSLRDRGYGYTF.